This is a list of T cell receptor beta chains from one sample in a study of T cells in Graves' hyperthyroidism and ophthalmopathy. One entry per CDR3 protein, called by TCRdb with MiXCR from the multiplex PCR reads. The data contain 300,000 to 450,000 distinct CDR3 sequences, roughly 13% of them singletons. Input material: blood. The receptors were sampled from a woman younger than 30 with Graves' hyperthyroidism. Both conserved end residues are part of each CDR3. The D gene is left open where the match is weak. Clone size is shown for a subset of rows, as once, few, many or a class of expanded clone.

size: many; V: TRBV7-6; J: TRBJ2-3; D: .; DNA: TGTGCCAGCAGCCGAGGCAGGGGTGGCACAGATACGCAGTATTTT; CDR3: CASSRGRGGTDTQYF
size: many; V: TRBV19; J: TRBJ1-5; D: .; DNA: TGTGCCAGTAGTATCCAAGAATGGGGCCAGCCCCAGCATTTT; CDR3: CASSIQEWGQPQHF
size: many; V: TRBV3-1; J: TRBJ1-2; D: .; DNA: TGTGCCAGCAGCCAAGTTAGGGGCCTATCGAATGGCTACACCTTC; CDR3: CASSQVRGLSNGYTF
size: many; V: TRBV5-6; J: TRBJ1-6; D: TRBD1; DNA: TGTGCCAGCACCCGACAGGGGTTACCCCTCCACTTT; CDR3: CASTRQGLPLHF
size: many; V: TRBV12-3/TRBV12-4; J: TRBJ2-1; D: TRBD2; DNA: TGTGCCAGCAGTCTCCATAGCGGGAACTCCTACAATGAGCAGTTCTTC; CDR3: CASSLHSGNSYNEQFF
size: many; V: TRBV9; J: TRBJ2-1; D: TRBD2; DNA: TGTGCCAGCAGCGTAAGCGGGAGTAACAATGAGCAGTTCTTC; CDR3: CASSVSGSNNEQFF
size: many; V: TRBV19; J: TRBJ2-1; D: TRBD2; DNA: TGTGCCAGTAGTAAAAAAGGGACTAGCGGGAGGGCCAGGAATGAGCAGTTCTTC; CDR3: CASSKKGTSGRARNEQFF
size: .; V: TRBV6-2/TRBV6-3; J: TRBJ2-5; D: .; DNA: TGTGCCAGCAGTTACAGTTTGCGGGGAGCGGCCCAGTACTTC; CDR3: CASSYSLRGAAQYF
size: few; V: TRBV14; J: TRBJ2-7; D: .; DNA: TGTGCCAGCAGCCAATATAGCGGACCATCCTACGAGCAGTACTTC; CDR3: CASSQYSGPSYEQYF
size: many; V: TRBV20-1; J: TRBJ1-1; D: TRBD1; DNA: TGCAGTGCTAGGGGGGGAGGGGGCAGGGCTGAAGCTTTCTTT; CDR3: CSARGGGGRAEAFF
size: many; V: TRBV2; J: TRBJ2-7; D: .; DNA: TGTGCCAGCAGTGATCCCCGCTACGAGCAGTACTTC; CDR3: CASSDPRYEQYF
size: many; V: TRBV28; J: TRBJ1-5; D: .; DNA: TGTGCCAGTGGAGGTGGGTCCGGCAATCAGCCCCAGCATTTT; CDR3: CASGGGSGNQPQHF
size: few; V: TRBV28; J: TRBJ2-2; D: .; DNA: TGTGCCAGCAGTTTTGCTCGGGCCACCGGGGAGCTGTTTTTT; CDR3: CASSFARATGELFF
size: many; V: TRBV10-3; J: TRBJ2-1; D: TRBD2; DNA: TGTGCCATCAGCACCGGGACTAGCGGAAATGAGCAGTTCTTC; CDR3: CAISTGTSGNEQFF
size: many; V: TRBV11-2; J: TRBJ2-5; D: .; DNA: TGTGCCAGCAGCTTAAACGAGGGGGGTGAAGGGGGAGAGACCCAGTACTTC; CDR3: CASSLNEGGEGGETQYF
size: .; V: TRBV19; J: TRBJ1-2; D: .; DNA: TGTGCCAGTGAGAGGAACAGAGGATCTAACTATGGCTACACCTTC; CDR3: CASERNRGSNYGYTF
size: few; V: TRBV20-1; J: TRBJ2-7; D: TRBD2; DNA: TGCAGTGCCAGTAAGTCAGCGGGACACGAGCAGTACTTC; CDR3: CSASKSAGHEQYF
size: many; V: TRBV7-2; J: TRBJ2-1; D: TRBD2; DNA: TGTGCCAGCACCCCTAGCGGGGGGGGGTACAATGAGCAGTTCTTC; CDR3: CASTPSGGGYNEQFF
size: many; V: TRBV7-2; J: TRBJ2-3; D: TRBD2; DNA: TGTGCCAGCAGCGGCGGGGGCGGGAGGGAAGATACGCAGTATTTT; CDR3: CASSGGGGREDTQYF
size: many; V: TRBV28; J: TRBJ1-1; D: TRBD1; DNA: TGTGCCAGCAGCTCGACAGGGCCGAACACTGAAGCTTTCTTT; CDR3: CASSSTGPNTEAFF
size: many; V: TRBV28; J: TRBJ2-1; D: .; DNA: TGTGCCAGCAGTCCCCACCGGGGGGCGCCGAATGAGCAGTTCTTC; CDR3: CASSPHRGAPNEQFF
size: many; V: TRBV28; J: TRBJ2-1; D: TRBD2; DNA: TGTGCCAGCAGGCCTGCGCCTAGCGGGCACTACAATGAGCAGTTCTTC; CDR3: CASRPAPSGHYNEQFF
size: few; V: TRBV28; J: TRBJ1-1; D: .; DNA: TGTGCCAGCAGTTTACTTTTACAGGGGAACACTGAAGCTTTCTTT; CDR3: CASSLLLQGNTEAFF
size: .; V: TRBV24-1; J: TRBJ2-2; D: .; DNA: TGTGCCACCAGGGGGACCCGGGGTTTGAACGGGGAGCTGTTTTTT; CDR3: CATRGTRGLNGELFF
size: many; V: TRBV7-3; J: TRBJ2-3; D: .; DNA: TGTGCCAGCAGCTTAAAACTAGAGGGTTCGGATACGCAGTATTTT; CDR3: CASSLKLEGSDTQYF
size: few; V: TRBV24-1; J: TRBJ2-2; D: TRBD1; DNA: TGTGCCACCAGTGATGAAACCGGGACAGGATTTGGGGAGCTGTTTTTT; CDR3: CATSDETGTGFGELFF
size: many; V: TRBV24-1; J: TRBJ2-1; D: TRBD1; DNA: TGTGCCACTCGGAGGACAGGGAACAACAATGAGCAGTTCTTC; CDR3: CATRRTGNNNEQFF
size: many; V: TRBV5-1; J: TRBJ2-7; D: .; DNA: TGCGCCAGCAGCTTCAATGGGGCCTCCTACGAGCAGTACTTC; CDR3: CASSFNGASYEQYF
size: .; V: TRBV28; J: TRBJ1-5; D: .; DNA: TGTGCCAGCAGTTTTGAGGCAGGGGCATTGGACCAGCCCCAGCATTTT; CDR3: CASSFEAGALDQPQHF
size: many; V: TRBV6-2/TRBV6-3; J: TRBJ2-5; D: TRBD1; DNA: TGTGCCAGCAGTTTCCGACAGGGAAGGATCGAGACCCAGTACTTC; CDR3: CASSFRQGRIETQYF
size: many; V: TRBV2; J: TRBJ1-1; D: TRBD1; DNA: TGTGCCAGCAGTGTTGGACAGGGCGAGAGGGACACTGAAGCTTTCTTT; CDR3: CASSVGQGERDTEAFF
size: .; V: TRBV6-1; J: TRBJ2-3; D: .; DNA: TGTGCCAGCAGTCCCCCGGGCGGCTTCCCAGATACGCAGTATTTT; CDR3: CASSPPGGFPDTQYF
size: many; V: TRBV20-1; J: TRBJ1-6; D: .; DNA: TGCAGTGCTAGTAGATGGCGGGGGGCCTATAATTCACCCCTCCACTTT; CDR3: CSASRWRGAYNSPLHF
size: .; V: TRBV4-3; J: TRBJ2-7; D: .; DNA: TGCGCCAGCAGCCCTTCGGAGGGCGGAACCTACGAGCAGTACTTC; CDR3: CASSPSEGGTYEQYF
size: few; V: TRBV27; J: TRBJ2-2; D: .; DNA: TGTGCCAGCAGAACAACGACAGGCCCCGGGGAGCTGTTTTTT; CDR3: CASRTTTGPGELFF
size: many; V: TRBV18; J: TRBJ1-2; D: .; DNA: TGTGCCAGCTCAACAACCGACACTCTAATCTATGGCTACACCTTC; CDR3: CASSTTDTLIYGYTF
size: many; V: TRBV3-1; J: TRBJ2-1; D: TRBD2; DNA: TGTGCCAGCACTCAACTAGCGGGAGGGAGGAATGAGCAGTTCTTC; CDR3: CASTQLAGGRNEQFF
size: few; V: TRBV28; J: TRBJ2-7; D: .; DNA: TGTGCCAGCAGTAGTTCGGAGGAAGGGACCTACGAGCAGTACTTC; CDR3: CASSSSEEGTYEQYF
size: many; V: TRBV5-1; J: TRBJ2-5; D: TRBD1; DNA: TGCGCCAGCACCCGAGCCGGGACAGGTCAATTAGAGACCCAGTACTTC; CDR3: CASTRAGTGQLETQYF
size: many; V: TRBV11-1; J: TRBJ2-3; D: .; DNA: TGTGCCAGCAGCTTGGGCGTAGGCGGAACGAGTAGCACAGATACGCAGTATTTT; CDR3: CASSLGVGGTSSTDTQYF
size: many; V: TRBV28; J: TRBJ2-7; D: .; DNA: TGTGCCAGCAGTTCCCCCTTCGACAGGTCCTACGAGCAGTACTTC; CDR3: CASSSPFDRSYEQYF
size: many; V: TRBV7-3; J: TRBJ1-2; D: .; DNA: TGTGCCAGCAGCTCCAGTAGGGTAGAAGGCTACACCTTC; CDR3: CASSSSRVEGYTF
size: many; V: TRBV5-1; J: TRBJ1-5; D: .; DNA: TGCGCCAGCAGCTTGGATGGGGAAAACAATCAGCCCCAGCATTTT; CDR3: CASSLDGENNQPQHF
size: many; V: TRBV3-1; J: TRBJ1-6; D: TRBD1; DNA: TGTGCCAGCAGCCAAACAGGGGATTCACCCCTCCACTTT; CDR3: CASSQTGDSPLHF
size: few; V: TRBV5-1; J: TRBJ2-1; D: TRBD2; DNA: TGCGCCAGCAGGGCCGGACTAGCGGGATCCAATGAGCAGTTCTTC; CDR3: CASRAGLAGSNEQFF